This T cell receptor beta chain was retrieved from a study of blood T cell repertoires in COVID-19. Study background: PBMCs, B-cell-depleted T cells, or T cells provided the cDNA or gDNA that made up the material.

Trimming left V 2 bases short and J 4 bases short, with 7 bases between. The CDR3 spans 14 residues. Per germline, CDR1 SGHDT and CDR2 YYEEEE. Authors' data handling: Scientists estimated how many nucleated cells there were by amplifying reference gene primers. Here immunoSEQ multiplex PCR was the method, and the copy in TCRdb shows in-frame clones only, minus some. That table is the source of V, J and clone size, and D and trimming were worked out from the DNA. This table holds about 240,000 clones, approximately 85% found once. The sequenced sample was peripheral blood. The rearrangement joins TRBV5-6 to TRBJ2-6; the D is unclear. This TCR was sampled from a man at least 80 years old with acute or convalescent COVID-19. DNA for the CDR3: TGTGCCAGCAGCTTCCAAGCCGGGGCCAACGTCCTGACTTTC. Amino acid sequence: CASSFQAGANVLTF. The complete variable domain, with remaining parts taken from reference TRBV5-6 and TRBJ2-6, reads DAGVTQSPTHLIKTRGQQVTLRCSPKSGHDTVSWYQQALGQGPQFIFQYYEEEERQRGNFPDRFSGHQFPNYSSELNVNALLLGDSALYLCASSFQAGANVLTFGAGSRLTVL.